These T cell receptor beta chains were read from a single sample in a study of blood T cells in healthy people across ages. A single record per CDR3 protein comes from TCRdb applying MiXCR to the 5' RACE reads. The sample lists roughly 1,800,000 distinct CDR3 sequences, around half occurring once. Sequencing used blood. The source of these receptors is a woman aged 40 to 49 in good health. Both conserved end residues are part of each CDR3. Fields, in order: V gene, J gene, clone size, D gene, CDR3 DNA, CDR3 protein. The D gene is left open where the match is weak. Expanded clones are given a class, and other clones once, few, many or no size at all.

v_call: TRBV6-1; j_call: TRBJ2-1; clone_size: .; d_call: .; cdr3_nt: TGTGCCAGCAGTGAACCCGGAAGGTTCTACAATGAGCAGTTCTTC; cdr3_aa: CASSEPGRFYNEQFF
v_call: TRBV6-6; j_call: TRBJ1-4; clone_size: .; d_call: .; cdr3_nt: TGTGCCAGCACTCAGAATCCGATAGTTGAAAAACTGTTTTTT; cdr3_aa: CASTQNPIVEKLFF
v_call: TRBV9; j_call: TRBJ2-5; clone_size: once; d_call: TRBD2; cdr3_nt: TGTGCCAGCAGCGTACTCCCCTCTAGCGGGGGGGCGTTGAATGAGCAGTACTTC; cdr3_aa: CASSVLPSSGGALNEQYF
v_call: TRBV4-3; j_call: TRBJ2-5; clone_size: once; d_call: .; cdr3_nt: TGCGCCAGCAGCCAAGATCCAGGGGATGACGGGCAGTACTTC; cdr3_aa: CASSQDPGDDGQYF
v_call: TRBV18; j_call: TRBJ2-4; clone_size: once; d_call: TRBD1; cdr3_nt: TGTGCCAGCTCACCTCTACACAGGGGGGCCAAAAACATTCAGTACTTC; cdr3_aa: CASSPLHRGAKNIQYF
v_call: TRBV6-2/TRBV6-3; j_call: TRBJ2-3; clone_size: .; d_call: TRBD1; cdr3_nt: TGCGCCAGCAGGGGGCCCTTAAATACGCAGTATTTT; cdr3_aa: CASRGPLNTQYF
v_call: TRBV12-3/TRBV12-4; j_call: TRBJ2-7; clone_size: few; d_call: .; cdr3_nt: TGTGCCAGCAGTTTTGGTCCAGGTACCTACGAGCAGTACTTC; cdr3_aa: CASSFGPGTYEQYF
v_call: TRBV20-1; j_call: TRBJ2-1; clone_size: .; d_call: TRBD2; cdr3_nt: TGCAGTGCTAGAGGAGCGGGGGGGCTCAATGAGCAGTTCTTC; cdr3_aa: CSARGAGGLNEQFF
v_call: TRBV6-2/TRBV6-3; j_call: TRBJ1-2; clone_size: .; d_call: .; cdr3_nt: TGTGCCAGCATCCTAGGAGGGGGAATCAACTATGGCTACACCTTC; cdr3_aa: CASILGGGINYGYTF
v_call: TRBV6-2/TRBV6-3; j_call: TRBJ2-3; clone_size: .; d_call: .; cdr3_nt: TGTGCCAGCAGCCCCCCCTCGGCGGGGTTCAGCACAGATACGCAGTATTTT; cdr3_aa: CASSPPSAGFSTDTQYF
v_call: TRBV28; j_call: TRBJ2-5; clone_size: .; d_call: .; cdr3_nt: TGTGCCAGCAGTTTTCTTAGGCAAGAGACCCAGTACTTC; cdr3_aa: CASSFLRQETQYF
v_call: TRBV7-9; j_call: TRBJ1-2; clone_size: .; d_call: .; cdr3_nt: TGTGCCAGCAGCTTAGAAGGGACCGGATTCTATGGCTACACCTTC; cdr3_aa: CASSLEGTGFYGYTF
v_call: TRBV6-5; j_call: TRBJ1-2; clone_size: few; d_call: .; cdr3_nt: TGTGCCAGCAGTTACGAACAAGCAGGGCTCAGCACCTTC; cdr3_aa: CASSYEQAGLSTF
v_call: TRBV4-1; j_call: TRBJ2-5; clone_size: .; d_call: .; cdr3_nt: TGCGCCAGCAGCCAAAGGTGGCCGGGGGAGACCCAGTACTTC; cdr3_aa: CASSQRWPGETQYF
v_call: TRBV21-1; j_call: TRBJ2-5; clone_size: .; d_call: .; cdr3_nt: TGTGCCAGCAGCTCCCGGCTAGCGGAGCTTCGGCGGGAGACCCAGTACTTC; cdr3_aa: CASSSRLAELRRETQYF
v_call: TRBV24-1; j_call: TRBJ2-6; clone_size: .; d_call: .; cdr3_nt: TGTGCCACCAGTGTAACTGGGGCCAACGTCCTGACTTTC; cdr3_aa: CATSVTGANVLTF
v_call: TRBV24-1; j_call: TRBJ2-3; clone_size: few; d_call: .; cdr3_nt: TGTGCCACCCAAAGGAGGGAAGGGACAGATACGCAGTATTTT; cdr3_aa: CATQRREGTDTQYF
v_call: TRBV27; j_call: TRBJ2-3; clone_size: .; d_call: TRBD2; cdr3_nt: TGTGCCAAGGGACTAAAGCACACAGATACGCAGTATTTT; cdr3_aa: CAKGLKHTDTQYF
v_call: TRBV4-3; j_call: TRBJ2-7; clone_size: .; d_call: .; cdr3_nt: TGCGCCAGCAGCCAAGCCGCCGGGACGGCGAGCTCCTACGAGCAGTACTTC; cdr3_aa: CASSQAAGTASSYEQYF
v_call: TRBV20-1; j_call: TRBJ2-1; clone_size: .; d_call: .; cdr3_nt: TGCAGTGCTAGAGTATCCGAGACCGAGCAGTTCTTC; cdr3_aa: CSARVSETEQFF
v_call: TRBV7-9; j_call: TRBJ2-1; clone_size: .; d_call: .; cdr3_nt: TGTGCCAGCAGCCCAGGGATAGCTAGGAATGAGCAGTTCTTC; cdr3_aa: CASSPGIARNEQFF
v_call: TRBV20-1; j_call: TRBJ1-2; clone_size: .; d_call: .; cdr3_nt: TGCAGTGCTAGGGCTTCATCTGCACAGCACTATGGCTACACCTTC; cdr3_aa: CSARASSAQHYGYTF
v_call: TRBV7-2; j_call: TRBJ2-3; clone_size: .; d_call: .; cdr3_nt: TGTGCCAGCACCTTGGCGGTGCTCCGGGGGACGGATACGCAGTATTTT; cdr3_aa: CASTLAVLRGTDTQYF
v_call: TRBV5-1; j_call: TRBJ1-1; clone_size: .; d_call: .; cdr3_nt: TGCGCCAGCAGTTCACAGGGAAATACTGAAGTTTTCTTT; cdr3_aa: CASSSQGNTEVFF
v_call: TRBV9; j_call: TRBJ2-6; clone_size: .; d_call: .; cdr3_nt: TGTGCCAGCAGCGTATCAGGGGTTGTCCCCGCTGGGGCCAACGTCCTGACTTTC; cdr3_aa: CASSVSGVVPAGANVLTF
v_call: TRBV11-3; j_call: TRBJ2-7; clone_size: .; d_call: .; cdr3_nt: TGTGCCAGCAGCCCCGATAGCACAGGTTCCTCCTACAAGCAGTACTTC; cdr3_aa: CASSPDSTGSSYKQYF
v_call: TRBV20-1; j_call: TRBJ2-1; clone_size: .; d_call: TRBD2; cdr3_nt: TGCAGTGCCCCTACTACGGGGGGGCGCAATGAGCAGTTCTTC; cdr3_aa: CSAPTTGGRNEQFF
v_call: TRBV12-3/TRBV12-4; j_call: TRBJ2-7; clone_size: .; d_call: .; cdr3_nt: TGTGCTAGCAGTCTCTACTCCGGGGGAAAGAGGTTTTACGAGCAGTACTTC; cdr3_aa: CASSLYSGGKRFYEQYF
v_call: TRBV7-3; j_call: TRBJ2-6; clone_size: .; d_call: TRBD1; cdr3_nt: TGTGCCAGCAGCTCTCAGGGGGACATTCGCTCTGGGGCCAACGTCCTGACTTTC; cdr3_aa: CASSSQGDIRSGANVLTF
v_call: TRBV5-1; j_call: TRBJ1-2; clone_size: .; d_call: .; cdr3_nt: TGCGCCAGCAACCAGCTTGGGACCAACTATGGCTACACCTTC; cdr3_aa: CASNQLGTNYGYTF
v_call: TRBV9; j_call: TRBJ2-1; clone_size: .; d_call: TRBD1; cdr3_nt: TGTGCCAGCAGCGTGGGAACAGGGGGCGGGTATGAGCAGTTCTTC; cdr3_aa: CASSVGTGGGYEQFF
v_call: TRBV28; j_call: TRBJ2-7; clone_size: .; d_call: .; cdr3_nt: TGTGCCAGCGGCCAACGAACGGAGCAGTACTTC; cdr3_aa: CASGQRTEQYF
v_call: TRBV5-1; j_call: TRBJ2-3; clone_size: few; d_call: TRBD2; cdr3_nt: TGCGCCAGCAGGCCTAGCGGACCCGATACGCAGTATTTT; cdr3_aa: CASRPSGPDTQYF